A selection of T cell receptor beta chains follows, all from one sample in a study of response to subunit inactivated influenza vaccine. TCRdb analysed the RT-PCR reads with MiXCR anew, one entry per CDR3 protein. Of under 550,000 distinct CDR3 sequences listed, approximately 7.1% are singletons. The sequencing used PBMCs from blood, collected roughly 24 months after vaccination. The source is a man between 50 and 75 years old who received an inactivated influenza vaccine. Both conserved end residues are part of each CDR3. D genes are given only for firm matches. Clone size is given for some rows only: seen once, a few or many times, or a class if the clone is expanded.

j_call clone_size d_call v_call cdr3_nt cdr3_aa
TRBJ2-5 few - TRBV4-2 TGTGCCAGCAGCCAAGAATTGGGCGGTTTGGGGAGAGAGACCCAGTACTTC CASSQELGGLGRETQYF
TRBJ1-2 many - TRBV4-1 TGCGCCAGCAGCCCCCCCGGGGGAGCTAACTATGGCTACACCTTC CASSPPGGANYGYTF
TRBJ2-5 - - TRBV30 TGTGCCTGGTCGTTGGGAAACCAAGAGACCCAGTACTTC CAWSLGNQETQYF
TRBJ2-6 - TRBD1 TRBV7-9 TGTGCCAGCAGCCGCCGGGACAGCTACTCTGGGGCCAACGTCCTGACTTTC CASSRRDSYSGANVLTF
TRBJ2-7 many TRBD2 TRBV5-6 TGTGCCAGCAGTTTACCGGGACAGTGGACTAGCGTCGACGAGCAGTACTTC CASSLPGQWTSVDEQYF
TRBJ2-1 many TRBD2 TRBV4-3 TGCGCCAGCAGCCAAGAAGTAAGCGGGGGCGGTGAGCAGTTCTTC CASSQEVSGGGEQFF
TRBJ1-3 many - TRBV29-1 TGCAGCGTTGAAGATGTTGGGGGCTCTGGAAACACCATATATTTT CSVEDVGGSGNTIYF
TRBJ2-1 - TRBD2 TRBV20-1 TGCAGTGCTTTAACTAGCGGGAGGGCCGATGAGCAGTTCTTC CSALTSGRADEQFF
TRBJ2-1 - - TRBV12-3/TRBV12-4 TGTGCCAGCAGACCCACCGTTAGCTACAATGAGCAGTTCTTC CASRPTVSYNEQFF
TRBJ2-3 - - TRBV6-5 TGTGCCAGCAGTTCCCGGGGGGCCGGAGATACGCAGTATTTT CASSSRGAGDTQYF
TRBJ2-7 - TRBD1 TRBV4-1 TGCGCCAGCAGCCAAGATTCGGGGCAGGGGGCGTCTTTTCGGTACGAGCAGTACTTC CASSQDSGQGASFRYEQYF
TRBJ2-7 - - TRBV20-1 TGCAGTGCTAGGCCCGGGAGCTACGAGCAGTACTTC CSARPGSYEQYF
TRBJ1-1 many - TRBV4-1 TGCGCCAGCAGCCAGGTTCAGGTGAACACTGAAGCTTTCTTT CASSQVQVNTEAFF
TRBJ2-7 few TRBD1 TRBV7-3 TGTGCCAGCAGCCGGGACAGCTTGGCCGAGCAGTACTTC CASSRDSLAEQYF
TRBJ1-5 few TRBD1 TRBV12-3/TRBV12-4 TGTGCCAGCAGTCCGTGGGGGACAGGGGGCGGTCAGCCCCAGCATTTT CASSPWGTGGGQPQHF
TRBJ2-3 - TRBD1 TRBV5-1 TGCGCCTCTGTCAGGGGGTCTGGCCCAGATACGCAGTATTTT CASVRGSGPDTQYF
TRBJ1-2 few - TRBV3-1 TGTGCCAGCAGCCAACGGGACAATGGCTACACCTTC CASSQRDNGYTF
TRBJ2-2 - TRBD1 TRBV18 TGTGCCAGCACTACGGGGACAGGGAACACCGGGGAGCTGTTTTTT CASTTGTGNTGELFF
TRBJ2-7 many TRBD2 TRBV4-2 TGTGCCAGCAGCCAAGGGAAAACGACTAGCGGGAGAAGCGAGCAGTACTTC CASSQGKTTSGRSEQYF
TRBJ1-1 - - TRBV4-3 TGCGCCAGCAGCCAAGAGAAGGGTTCCCCCACTGAAGCTTTCTTT CASSQEKGSPTEAFF
TRBJ2-2 many - TRBV6-5 TGTGCCAGCAGTTTGGGCTCGGGCAGGGGAGCCGGGGAGCTGTTTTTT CASSLGSGRGAGELFF
TRBJ1-1 many - TRBV7-6 TGTGCCAGCAGCTTAGGGGGGCCAACGGACACTGAAGCTTTCTTT CASSLGGPTDTEAFF
TRBJ2-7 - TRBD1 TRBV7-2 TGTGCCAGCAGCTCCGGCCGGGACAGGGTCTACGAGCAGTACTTC CASSSGRDRVYEQYF
TRBJ2-7 few TRBD2 TRBV3-1 TGTGCCAGCAGCCAGGGACTATTTGACGAGCAGTACTTC CASSQGLFDEQYF
TRBJ1-4 few - TRBV14 TGTGCCAGCAGCCCGACGGCCTCGGGTGAAAAACTGTTTTTT CASSPTASGEKLFF
TRBJ1-5 - - TRBV29-1 TGCAGCGTTGAAGAAACCGGGGTCGGGCAGCCCCAGCATTTT CSVEETGVGQPQHF
TRBJ2-1 - - TRBV5-5 TGTGCCAGCAGCCCGGGGCTGGGGGTGTACAATGAGCAGTTCTTC CASSPGLGVYNEQFF
TRBJ1-6 - - TRBV20-1 TGCAGTGCTTTACTAACATGGCAGAATTCACCCCTCCACTTT CSALLTWQNSPLHF
TRBJ1-2 few - TRBV29-1 TGCAGCGTTGATCCCGCGGGCGGCTATGGCTACACCTTC CSVDPAGGYGYTF
TRBJ2-1 - - TRBV7-7 TGTGCTAGCAGCTTAGCCCCTACTAGCTACAATGAGCAGTTCTTC CASSLAPTSYNEQFF
TRBJ2-1 few - TRBV14 TGTGCCAGCAGCCCTGAGACAGGGAGGTTCGGCAATGAGCAGTTCTTC CASSPETGRFGNEQFF
TRBJ2-7 few TRBD1 TRBV6-2/TRBV6-3 TGTGCCAGCACTTGGGACAGGGATGTGTTCGAGCAGTACTTC CASTWDRDVFEQYF
TRBJ2-2 few - TRBV14 TGTGCCAGCAGCCCTCTGGGGGGCCGCACCGGGGAGCTGTTTTTT CASSPLGGRTGELFF
TRBJ2-7 - - TRBV7-2 TGTGCCAGCAGCTTTGGCCTTCCCGCCACCTACGAGCAGTACTTC CASSFGLPATYEQYF
TRBJ2-7 few - TRBV29-1 TGCAGCGTGGTTCAGTTCGGCTACGAGCAGTACTTC CSVVQFGYEQYF
TRBJ2-1 few - TRBV2 TGTGCCAGCAGGCGGGACGGAGCCTACAATGAGCAGTTCTTC CASRRDGAYNEQFF
TRBJ1-2 many - TRBV4-2 TGTGCCAGCAGCCAAGAACAGTCTCTCTATGGCTACACCTTC CASSQEQSLYGYTF
TRBJ2-3 few - TRBV30 TGTGCCTGGAGTGTCTCTCCTACGCAGTATTTT CAWSVSPTQYF
TRBJ2-3 - TRBD2 TRBV20-1 TGCAGTGCTAGGGGGACTAGCGGGGGGGCCTCCACAGATACGCAGTATTTT CSARGTSGGASTDTQYF